The text below deals with one T cell receptor (beta chain). The data were taken from a study of blood T cell repertoires in COVID-19. Study summary: Some COVID-19 samples were acute and others convalescent; all came from the United States, Italy and Spain. From T cells, B-cell-depleted T cells, or PBMCs came the material, which was cDNA or gDNA.

The germline V gene encodes CDR1 SGHDT and CDR2 YYEEEE. CDR3 size: 15 residues. The ends were cut back, 4 bases at V and 9 bases at J, with 20 bases in the middle. In the authors' workflow: Amplification from reference gene primers served as the basis for estimated nucleated cell counts. Generated by immunoSEQ multiplex PCR, the TCRdb table keeps only in-frame clones and is missing some. V and J calls and clone size come straight from that table; D and trimming were deduced from the DNA. This sample yields nearly 250,000 clones, of which about 80% are seen a single time; around 1.8% belongs to the top ten.

J is TRBJ2-1 and V is TRBV5-6, with D unresolved. Sample: peripheral blood. This clonotype was sampled from a woman over 75 with acute or convalescent COVID-19. CDR3 region: CASSIAGFSLGEQFF. CDR3 nucleotide sequence: TGTGCCAGCAGCATCGCCGGGTTCTCCCTCGGTGAGCAGTTCTTC.